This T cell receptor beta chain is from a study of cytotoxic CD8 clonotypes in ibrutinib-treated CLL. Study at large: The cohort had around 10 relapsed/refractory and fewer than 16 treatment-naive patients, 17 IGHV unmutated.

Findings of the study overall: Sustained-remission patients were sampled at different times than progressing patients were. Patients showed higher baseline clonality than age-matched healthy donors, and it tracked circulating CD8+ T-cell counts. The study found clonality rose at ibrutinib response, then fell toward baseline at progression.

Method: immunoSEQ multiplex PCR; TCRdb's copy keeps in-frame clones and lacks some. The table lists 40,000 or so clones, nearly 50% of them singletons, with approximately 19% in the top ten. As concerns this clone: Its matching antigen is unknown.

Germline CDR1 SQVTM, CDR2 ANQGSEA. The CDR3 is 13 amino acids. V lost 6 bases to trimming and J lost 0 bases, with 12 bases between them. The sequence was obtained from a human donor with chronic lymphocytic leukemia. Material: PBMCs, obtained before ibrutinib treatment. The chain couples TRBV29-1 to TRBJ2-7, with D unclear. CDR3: CSVETENSYEQYF. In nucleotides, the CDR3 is TGCAGCGTCGAGACCGAGAACTCCTACGAGCAGTACTTC.